The 28 T cell receptor beta chains reported below all come from one sample, sequenced in a study of blood T cell repertoires in COVID-19. Here immunoSEQ multiplex PCR was the method, and the copy in TCRdb shows in-frame clones only, minus some. The table lists approximately 330,000 clones, nearly 90% of them singletons. The sequenced sample consisted of peripheral blood. These receptor sequences come from a woman aged 40 to 50 with COVID-19, enrolled during active disease.

This clone occurred a few times. The gene calls are TRBV6-7 and TRBJ1-3, with 8 nucleotides matching TRBD1. TRBV6-7 counts as an open reading frame of uncertain function. The junction had 4 bases not matched to a gene; V was cut back by 0 bases and J by 9 bases. The CDR3 runs 14 residues. Here the CDR3 reads CASSYSTGVFTIYF. In DNA, the CDR3 is TGTGCCAGCAGTTACTCGACAGGGGTATTCACCATATATTTT.

The chain couples TRBV27 to TRBJ2-1; 8 bases align to TRBD2. Per germline, CDR1 MNHEY and CDR2 SMNVEV (reference sequence). The CDR3 covers 14 residues. V lost 4 bases to trimming and J lost 6 bases; unmatched junction nucleotides: 5. CDR3 sequence (DNA): TGTGCCAGCAGTTACGGGGGGGAGGGCAATGAGCAGTTCTTC. This sequence encodes CASSYGGEGNEQFF.

This clone was recorded only once. The V call is TRBV6-1, the J call TRBJ1-2, with 7 bases that match TRBD1. J gave up 3 bases and V 0 bases, and 1 base lay outside the gene matches. Germline-derived CDR1 and CDR2 are MNHNS and SASEGT. CDR3 length equals 14 residues. The CDR3 bases are TGTGCCAGCAGTGAAGCAGGGGGCTACTATGGCTACACCTTC. Translating gives CASSEAGGYYGYTF.

The V gene is TRBV7-2, the J gene TRBJ2-2; possible D gene TRBD2, 5 bases. CDR3 size: 14 residues. Germline V gene sequence: CDR1 SGHTA, CDR2 FQGNSA. V lost 5 bases, J lost 9 bases, and 16 bases lay in between. Here the CDR3 reads CASSPRVLARELFF. The CDR3 nucleotides read TGTGCCAGCAGCCCTAGAGTGTTAGCGCGGGAGCTGTTTTTT.

The chain uses TRBV10-3 and TRBJ2-7; no clear D. There are 12 residues in the CDR3. Trimming removed 6 bases at V and 3 bases at J, with 9 bases between. Germline V lookup: CDR1 ENHRY, CDR2 SYGVKD. The CDR3 DNA follows: TGTGCCATCAGGGCCCCTCTCTACGAGCAGTACTTC. Translated: CAIRAPLYEQYF.

V is TRBV12-3 or TRBV12-4 and J is TRBJ1-3; no firm D call. There are 12 residues in the CDR3. Trimming shortened V by 2 bases and J by 4 bases, and 3 bases separated the two germline ends. CDR3 residues: CASSLIGNTIYF. The CDR3 DNA follows: TGTGCCAGCAGTTTAATAGGAAACACCATATATTTT.

This CDR3 reads CASTTAGGGSYEQYF. The CDR3 nucleotides are TGCGCCAGCACCACAGCGGGAGGGGGCTCCTACGAGCAGTACTTC. J is TRBJ2-7 and V is TRBV5-1; TRBD2 matches 10 bases. This CDR3 region has 15 residues. The trim removed 6 bases at V and 0 bases at J, leaving 6 bases unmatched. Germline V gene data show CDR1 as SGHRS and CDR2 as YFSETQ.

This chain joins TRBV27 and TRBJ2-1, with 8 bases that match TRBD2. The CDR3 extends over 14 amino acids. In germline, CDR1 is MNHEY, CDR2 SMNVEV (reference sequence). Trimming at V came to 3 bases and at J to 4 bases, leaving 2 bases not matched to a gene. CDR3 sequence (DNA): TGTGCCAGCAGTTTTTCGGGGGGGTACAATGAGCAGTTCTTC. This codes for CASSFSGGYNEQFF.

Concerning this clone itself: This CDR3 is also generated by other DNA sequences in the sample. This chain links TRBV7-2 with TRBJ2-6; D unclear. Trimming took off 0 bases at V and 0 bases at J, with 6 bases between the two ends. This CDR3 region has 16 residues. CDR1 SGHTA and CDR2 FQGNSA come from the germline V gene. The CDR3 reads CASSLASVSGANVLTF. CDR3 DNA sequence: TGTGCCAGCAGCTTAGCCTCAGTCTCTGGGGCCAACGTCCTGACTTTC. Filled out from reference TRBV7-2 and TRBJ2-6, the complete variable domain reads GAGVSQSPSNKVTEKGKDVELRCDPISGHTALYWYRQSLGQGLEFLIYFQGNSAPDKSGLPSDRFSAERTGGSVSTLTIQRTQQEDSAVYLCASSLASVSGANVLTFGAGSRLTVL.

The chain uses TRBV27 and TRBJ1-1; 12 bases agree with TRBD1. Germline values: CDR1 MNHEY, CDR2 SMNVEV (reference sequence). The CDR3 is made up of 17 amino acids. V dropped 3 bases and J dropped 1; count of bases not matched to a gene: 6. CDR3 sequence: CASSFKGQGARNTEAFF. As DNA, the CDR3 is TGTGCCAGCAGTTTCAAGGGACAGGGGGCTAGGAACACTGAAGCTTTCTTT.

The rearrangement joins TRBV4-2 to TRBJ1-2; no clear D. The CDR3 covers 14 residues. Per germline, CDR1 LGHNA and CDR2 YNFKEQ. V shed 0 bases and J shed 3 bases, with 8 bases lying between them. The CDR3 reads CASSQDLAYYGYTF. The CDR3 DNA reads TGTGCCAGCAGCCAAGATTTGGCATACTATGGCTACACCTTC.

V usage is TRBV10-3 and J usage is TRBJ2-1; 9 bases agree with TRBD2. This CDR3 has 13 amino acids. Trimming at V came to 6 bases and at J to 5 bases, leaving 2 bases not matched to a gene. The germline CDR1 and CDR2 sequences are ENHRY and SYGVKD. Here the CDR3 reads CAIRTSGNNEQFF. The CDR3 DNA sequence: TGTGCCATCAGGACTAGCGGCAACAATGAGCAGTTCTTC.

This clone has just one count. The V and J genes are TRBV21-1 and TRBJ1-1; the DNA was not compared with TRBD1, the D call given in the table. TRBV21-1 counts as a pseudogene. The CDR3 is 16 residues long. The CDR3 DNA reads as TGTGCCAGCAGCACTGGACAGGGGGCTGAGGACACTGAAGCTTTCTTT. It is translated as CASSTGQGAEDTEAFF.

This clone came up a few times. The gene calls are TRBV19 and TRBJ2-7, with D perhaps matching TRBD2 (6 bases). V lost 1 base to trimming and J lost 4 bases, with 8 bases between them. Germline lookup yields CDR1 LNHDA and CDR2 SQIVND (reference sequence). There are 13 residues in the CDR3. CDR3: CASSIGSGYEQYF. CDR3 bases: TGTGCCAGTAGTATAGGTAGCGGATACGAGCAGTACTTC.

The chain has TRBV29-1 and TRBJ2-7; TRBD2 matches at 8 bases. With V trimmed by 6 bases and J by 6 bases, 10 bases remained unmatched. Germline V lookup: CDR1 SQVTM, CDR2 ANQGSEA. This CDR3 region has 13 residues. Written as DNA, the CDR3 is TGCAGCGTCCGATGGCGGGAGGCAGGCGAGCAGTACTTC. Translating gives CSVRWREAGEQYF.

The chain combines TRBV2 with TRBJ1-1; TRBD1 aligns across 9 bases. CDR3 length equals 17 residues. The J segment lost 0 bases and the V segment lost 5 bases, leaving 10 bases of the junction unmatched. Germline V gene lookup returns CDR1 SNHLY and CDR2 FYNNEI. The DNA for the CDR3 is TGTGCCAGCAGTTACACCGCGGACAGGGGATTGAACACTGAAGCTTTCTTT. Its protein product is CASSYTADRGLNTEAFF.

V and J are TRBV28 and TRBJ1-6; 9 positions agree with TRBD1. CDR3 length: 16 residues. Germline CDR1 reads MDHEN; CDR2 reads SYDVKM. Germline trimming cut 0 bases from V and 8 bases from J; bases unmatched to any gene: 5. CDR3 DNA: TGTGCCAGCAGTTTATGGACAGGGGGAATGGATTCACCCCTCCACTTT. Protein sequence: CASSLWTGGMDSPLHF.

The genes are TRBV28 and TRBJ2-1; no firm D call. Per germline, CDR1 MDHEN and CDR2 SYDVKM. V was shortened by 5 bases and J by 9 bases, with 17 bases between the two germline ends. The CDR3 spans 14 residues. The CDR3 DNA follows: TGTGCCAGCAGTCTTAGTCTTCTCACCGGTGAGCAGTTCTTC. This encodes CASSLSLLTGEQFF.

The gene calls are TRBV7-3 and TRBJ1-2; the D gene is possibly TRBD1 (6 bases). Trimming removed 5 bases at V and 7 bases at J, with 17 bases between. The CDR3 runs to 14 residues. In germline, CDR1 is SGHTA, CDR2 FQGTGA. The CDR3 loop reads CASSLGGSFSGYTF. CDR3 DNA: TGTGCCAGCAGCCTAGGGGGTAGTTTTAGTGGCTACACCTTC.

This chain connects TRBV6-1 to TRBJ2-1, with 7 bases identical to TRBD2. Germline CDR1 reads MNHNS; CDR2 reads SASEGT. J gave up 1 base and V 0 bases, and 6 bases lay outside the gene matches. This CDR3 spans 17 amino acids. The CDR3 spells CASSEAGGTPSYNEQFF. The CDR3 DNA is TGTGCCAGCAGTGAAGCGGGGGGGACCCCGTCCTACAATGAGCAGTTCTTC.

The chain has TRBV2 and TRBJ2-1; 11 nucleotides line up with TRBD1. J lost 6 bases, V lost 8 bases, and 12 bases had no gene match. This CDR3 has 16 residues. CDR1 and CDR2 from the germline V gene are SNHLY and FYNNEI. The CDR3 spells CASLDPGTGGINEQFF. For the CDR3, the DNA is TGTGCCAGCCTTGACCCGGGGACAGGGGGGATCAATGAGCAGTTCTTC.

The V and J genes are TRBV9 and TRBJ2-7, with D possibly matching TRBD1 (6 bases). CDR1 SGDLS and CDR2 YYNGEE come from the germline V gene. The V and J ends lost 3 bases and 6 bases respectively, with 13 bases between them. The length of the CDR3 is 13 residues. In DNA form, the CDR3 reads TGTGCCAGCAGCGAAGGGACAATCCCCGAGCAGTACTTC. Protein: CASSEGTIPEQYF.

This chain uses TRBV14 with TRBJ2-7; 9 positions agree with TRBD1. Germline V gene data show CDR1 as SGHDN and CDR2 as FVKESK. The CDR3 sequence is 15 residues long. V lost 0 bases and J lost 2; bases outside the gene matches: 2. The CDR3 DNA follows: TGTGCCAGCAGCCAAGAGGGGACAGGGACCTACGAGCAGTACTTC. Its translation: CASSQEGTGTYEQYF.

CDR3 nucleotide sequence: TGTGCCAGCAGCCTCCGGGTTGATACGCAGTATTTT. It encodes CASSLRVDTQYF. The chain has TRBV6-2 or TRBV6-3 and TRBJ2-3; D is ambiguous. V dropped 6 bases and J dropped 6 bases, with 10 bases sitting between them. There are 12 residues in the CDR3. The germline V gene has CDR1 MNHEY and CDR2 SVGEGT.

J is TRBJ2-6 and V is TRBV7-9; TRBD1 aligns across 8 bases. The J segment lost 0 bases and the V segment lost 5 bases, leaving 6 bases of the junction unmatched. This CDR3 region has 17 residues. Germline V lookup: CDR1 SEHNR, CDR2 FQNEAQ (reference sequence). The CDR3 here is CASSPDRGPSGANVLTF. CDR3 nucleotides: TGTGCCAGCAGCCCTGACAGGGGACCCTCTGGGGCCAACGTCCTGACTTTC.

On this clone itself: The junction and the germline gene differ at one end; a read error may be behind it. V usage is TRBV27 and J usage is TRBJ2-7; TRBD1 might be the D (6 bases). CDR3 length equals 13 residues. From germline, CDR1 is MNHEY and CDR2 SMNVEV (reference sequence). CDR3 DNA sequence: TGTGCCCGCAGTTTAGGGAACAGGGCCGAGCAGTACTTC. Its translation: CARSLGNRAEQYF.

This clone appeared once. The chain couples TRBV6-6 to TRBJ1-1, with D possibly being TRBD1 (5 bases). Germline lookup yields CDR1 MNHNY and CDR2 SVGAGI (reference sequence). This CDR3 is built from 15 residues. V was pared by 5 bases and J by 4 bases, with 17 bases between. The CDR3 DNA follows: TGTGCCAGCAGTGTCCGGGGGAGCGGTAGCACTGAAGCTTTCTTT. Protein: CASSVRGSGSTEAFF.

The chain has TRBV27 and TRBJ1-6, with a weak D call TRBD1 (6 bases). Germline V gene lookup returns CDR1 MNHEY and CDR2 SMNVEV (reference sequence). V was cut by 3 bases and J by 8 bases, with 17 bases left in between. The CDR3 extends over 16 amino acids. CDR3 amino acids: CASSFTTEQGYSPLHF. The CDR3 coding sequence is TGTGCCAGCAGTTTTACCACTGAACAGGGTTATTCACCCCTCCACTTT.